Here is one TCR beta chain with its context. The data are from a study of control samples from healthy donors and cancer patients. The protocol was immunoSEQ multiplex PCR, while the TCRdb copy is restricted to in-frame clones and leaves out a portion. The sample lists 140,000 to 150,000 clones, about nine tenths occurring once. This TCR was sampled from a man aged 30 to 45 in good health. The sample taken for sequencing was blood.

The CDR3 region is CASSLYSVTPYYEQYF. CDR3 sequence (DNA): TGTGCCAGCAGTTTATACTCCGTTACTCCTTACTACGAGCAGTACTTC. V is TRBV27 and J is TRBJ2-7, with no clear D. Per the germline V gene, CDR1 is MNHEY and CDR2 is SMNVEV (reference sequence). V was trimmed by 1 base and J by 3 bases, leaving 16 bases between them. The CDR3 sequence is 16 residues long.